One sample yielded the 22 T cell receptor beta chains listed below, sequenced in a study of T cells in Graves' hyperthyroidism and ophthalmopathy. From RNA transcripts, TCR beta CDR3 regions were amplified. The HTBI primer set drove a first-round RT-PCR of the TCR CDR3. TCRdb ran MiXCR on the multiplex PCR reads and lists one entry per CDR3 protein. The sample yields 100,000 to 130,000 distinct CDR3 sequences, 16% seen once. Sequencing used blood. These receptors all stem from a woman aged 45-65 years with Graves' hyperthyroidism.

This clonotype was picked up many times. The chain is built from TRBV15 and TRBJ2-5; D is perhaps TRBD1 (6 bases). This CDR3 spans 15 amino acids. V lost 0 bases and J 0 bases, leaving 8 bases between the germline ends. CDR1 and CDR2 (germline): LNHNV, YYDKDF (reference sequence). This chain's CDR3 is CATSRDQGYQETQYF. The CDR3, as DNA: TGTGCCACCAGCAGAGATCAGGGGTACCAAGAGACCCAGTACTTC.

This clonotype was seen at least ten times. The J gene is TRBJ2-2, the V gene TRBV9; TRBD1 is a possible D gene (6 bases). The CDR3 runs 17 residues. V lost 3 bases to trimming and J lost 7 bases, with 22 bases between them. CDR1 and CDR2 (germline): SGDLS, YYNGEE. The CDR3 nucleotides are TGTGCCAGCAGCGCCCTAGGGGGAGTATGGGGAATCGGGGAGCTGTTTTTT. Translated: CASSALGGVWGIGELFF.

This rearrangement joins TRBV20-1 to TRBJ2-1; TRBD1 matches at 9 bases. CDR3 length: 11 amino acids. Trimming at V came to 7 bases and at J to 9 bases, leaving 4 bases not matched to a gene. Germline CDR1 and CDR2: DFQATT and SNEGSKA (reference sequence). This chain's CDR3 is CSVPTGGEQFF. The CDR3 nucleotides read TGCAGTGTCCCGACAGGGGGTGAGCAGTTCTTC.

Ten or more counts support this clonotype. The chain has TRBV12-3 or TRBV12-4 and TRBJ1-1; D is uncertain. CDR3 size: 13 residues. The V end lost 3 bases, the J end lost 1 base, and 6 bases lay between the germline ends. Here the CDR3 DNA reads TGTGCCAGCAGTTTTGGGGAGAACACTGAAGCTTTCTTT. It codes for CASSFGENTEAFF.

This clonotype was detected ten times or more. This chain's CDR3 is CASSPGGTQYF. CDR3 nucleotides: TGTGCCAGCAGCCCAGGGGGTACGCAGTATTTT. The chain recombines TRBV7-9 with TRBJ2-3; TRBD1 aligns across 7 bases. The CDR3 length is 11 residues. Germline-derived CDR1 and CDR2 are SEHNR and FQNEAQ (reference sequence). The trim removed 5 bases at V and 8 bases at J, leaving 1 base unmatched.

This clonotype showed up many times. This chain joins TRBV20-1 and TRBJ2-1, with TRBD2 matching 10 bases. The CDR3 has 18 residues. Germline V gene sequence: CDR1 DFQATT, CDR2 SNEGSKA (reference sequence). The V and J ends lost 2 bases and 6 bases, in that order; junction bases with no gene match: 16. The CDR3 is CSARHLAGAIFKRNEQFF. For the CDR3, the DNA is TGCAGTGCTAGACACCTAGCGGGAGCCATTTTCAAGCGCAATGAGCAGTTCTTC.

The table lists this clonotype with many counts. The J gene is TRBJ2-7, the V gene TRBV20-1, with 7 bases identical to TRBD1. CDR1 DFQATT and CDR2 SNEGSKA come from the germline V gene (reference sequence). V dropped 4 bases and J dropped 2; count of bases not matched to a gene: 5. CDR3 length equals 13 residues. CDR3 sequence reads: CSANRQGTYEQYF. The CDR3 region has the DNA TGCAGTGCTAATAGACAGGGAACCTACGAGCAGTACTTC.

This clonotype showed up just a few times. Being one base from a much bigger clone, this may be a read error. The chain recombines TRBV20-1 with TRBJ2-3; unclear D gene. V lost 5 bases, J lost 2 bases, and 17 bases lay in between. The CDR3 has 15 residues. Germline CDR1 DFQATT, CDR2 SNEGSKA (reference sequence). CDR3 in amino acids: CSAGGPLNPTDTQYF. The DNA for the CDR3 is TGCAGTGCTGGTGGGCCCTTAAATCCCACAGATACGCAGTATTTT.

This clonotype was recorded many times. This chain uses TRBV20-1 with TRBJ2-7, with TRBD1 matching over 7 bases. The junction had 6 bases not matched to a gene; V was cut back by 5 bases and J by 2 bases. Germline V gives CDR1 DFQATT, CDR2 SNEGSKA (reference sequence). CDR3 length: 13 residues. CDR3 in amino acids: CSAPRTGTYEQYV. CDR3 coding DNA: TGCAGTGCTCCCCGGACAGGAACCTACGAGCAGTACGTC.

This clonotype was recorded many times. V usage is TRBV19 and J usage is TRBJ2-5; 7 positions match TRBD2. V shed 6 bases, J shed 4 bases, and the junction held 8 bases outside the gene matches. The CDR3 covers 14 residues. Germline assignment: CDR1 LNHDA and CDR2 SQIVND (reference sequence). CDR3 coding DNA: TGTGCCAGTAGCAGGACTGTAGCGGGAGAGACCCAGTACTTC. It codes for CASSRTVAGETQYF.

This clonotype has a count of ten or more. This chain joins TRBV2 and TRBJ1-4; D perhaps matches TRBD1 (5 bases). Germline values: CDR1 SNHLY, CDR2 FYNNEI. The V gene lost 6 bases and the J gene lost 8 bases, with 22 bases spanning the gap. The CDR3 runs 16 residues. The CDR3 here is CASSPLGARESEKLFF. CDR3 nucleotide sequence: TGTGCCAGCAGCCCCCTCGGGGCACGGGAATCCGAAAAACTGTTTTTT.

This chain joins TRBV10-1 and TRBJ1-1; no firm D call. V lost 1 base and J lost 1, with 4 bases in between. CDR1 and CDR2 from the germline V gene are WNHNN and SYGVQD (reference sequence). This CDR3 region has 13 residues. This CDR3 is CASSELGNTEAFF. The CDR3 bases are TGCGCCAGCAGTGAGTTAGGGAACACTGAAGCTTTCTTT.

The table lists this clonotype with many counts. The V call is TRBV11-1, the J call TRBJ2-5, with 7 positions matching TRBD1. Germline V gene lookup returns CDR1 SGHAT and CDR2 FQDESV (reference sequence). This CDR3 contains 14 residues. V was pared by 5 bases and J by 2 bases, with 5 bases of the junction left unmatched. Here the CDR3 reads CASSKSGQQETQYF. CDR3 DNA sequence: TGTGCCAGCAGCAAATCGGGACAGCAAGAGACCCAGTACTTC. Filled out from reference TRBV11-1 and TRBJ2-5, the complete variable domain reads EAEVAQSPRYKITEKSQAVAFWCDPISGHATLYWYRQILGQGPELLVQFQDESVVDDSQLPKDRFSAERLKGVDSTLKIQPAELGDSAMYLCASSKSGQQETQYFGPGTRLLVL.

Ten or more counts support this clonotype. The chain recombines TRBV6-2 or TRBV6-3 with TRBJ2-2; D might be TRBD1 (6 bases). This CDR3 has 16 residues. Between the trimmed V and J ends, which lost 2 bases and 5 bases, there was a span of 15 bases. Germline V lookup: CDR1 MNHEY, CDR2 SVGEGT. DNA of the CDR3: TGTGCCAGCAGTTACACCGACAGGCCCTATACCGGGGAGCTGTTTTTT. This codes for CASSYTDRPYTGELFF.

This clonotype occurred once. The chain links TRBV2 to TRBJ2-1; 11 bases fit TRBD2. Germline CDR1 SNHLY, CDR2 FYNNEI. The trim removed 6 bases at V and 6 bases at J, leaving 7 bases unmatched. The CDR3 spans 15 residues. CDR3 bases: TGTGCCAGCAGGGGGACTAGCGGAGGGCTCAATGAGCAGTTCTTC. Residues: CASRGTSGGLNEQFF.

This clonotype was picked up many times. The chain has TRBV30 and TRBJ2-3; D is perhaps TRBD2 (5 bases). Trimming removed 3 bases from V and 2 bases from J, with 9 bases in between. This CDR3 region has 13 residues. Germline lookup yields CDR1 GTSNPN and CDR2 SVGIG (reference sequence). DNA for the CDR3: TGTGCCTGGAGAGCGGTTACCACAGATACGCAGTATTTT. Protein sequence: CAWRAVTTDTQYF.

This clonotype was recorded many times. The V call is TRBV24-1, the J call TRBJ2-1, with D perhaps TRBD2 (6 bases). Germline V CDR1 and CDR2: KGHDR, SFDVKD. The CDR3 is 13 residues long. The germline V and J ends were trimmed by 9 bases and 5 bases, with 13 bases remaining between them. This CDR3 reads CATSPSVNNEQFF. DNA for the CDR3: TGTGCCACCTCGCCTAGCGTTAACAATGAGCAGTTCTTC.

This clonotype appeared a few times. This chain uses TRBV19 with TRBJ2-1; 9 bases align to TRBD1. Germline CDR1 reads LNHDA; CDR2 reads SQIVND (reference sequence). There are 17 residues in the CDR3. Losses at the gene ends were 0 bases for V and 6 bases for J; bases not matched to a gene: 9. The CDR3 loop is CASSIDLGTGRINEQFF. CDR3 sequence (DNA): TGTGCCAGTAGTATAGATCTGGGGACAGGGCGGATCAATGAGCAGTTCTTC. Full variable domain (missing parts from reference TRBV19 and TRBJ2-1): DGGITQSPKYLFRKEGQNVTLSCEQNLNHDAMYWYRQDPGQGLRLIYYSQIVNDFQKGDIAEGYSVSREKKESFPLTVTSAQKNPTAFYLCASSIDLGTGRINEQFFGPGTRLTVL.

The chain joins TRBV7-6 to TRBJ2-5, with a possible D match to TRBD1 (6 bases). The CDR3 length is 14 residues. Looked up from germline, CDR1 is SGHVS and CDR2 is FNYEAQ. V lost 6 bases and J lost 4, with 15 bases in between. CDR3 residues: CASRPTGFGETQYF. In DNA, the CDR3 is TGTGCCAGCAGGCCAACAGGGTTTGGAGAGACCCAGTACTTC. Full variable domain (outside the CDR3, taken from reference TRBV7-6 and TRBJ2-5): GAGVSQSPRYKVTKRGQDVALRCDPISGHVSLYWYRQALGQGPEFLTYFNYEAQQDKSGLPNDRFSAERPEGSISTLTIQRTEQRDSAMYRCASRPTGFGETQYFGPGTRLLVL.

This clonotype has ten or more counts. The CDR3 loop is CASSAPIGGGGTDTQYF. As DNA, the CDR3 is TGTGCCAGCAGTGCCCCAATTGGGGGGGGTGGCACAGATACGCAGTATTTT. V is TRBV28 and J is TRBJ2-3, with 7 bases identical to TRBD2. Germline trimming cut 5 bases from V and 1 base from J; bases unmatched to any gene: 12. Germline lookup yields CDR1 MDHEN and CDR2 SYDVKM. This CDR3 region has 17 residues.

There are many counts of this clonotype. The chain carries TRBV28 and TRBJ1-6, with D perhaps matching TRBD1 (6 bases). The germline gives CDR1 MDHEN, CDR2 SYDVKM. The length of the CDR3 is 17 residues. V shed 3 bases and J shed 7 bases, with 19 bases lying between them. CDR3 loop: CASSFRGQGKMNSPLHF. As DNA, the CDR3 is TGTGCCAGCAGTTTCCGGGGCCAGGGGAAGATGAATTCACCCCTCCACTTT.

This clonotype appeared many times. This sequence joins TRBV2 and TRBJ2-5, with D tentatively TRBD1 (5 bases). The germline gives CDR1 SNHLY, CDR2 FYNNEI. The CDR3 is 15 residues long. The germline V and J ends were trimmed by 6 bases and 2 bases, with 16 bases remaining between them. CDR3 protein: CASSATGVSQETQYF. CDR3 bases: TGTGCCAGCAGCGCTACAGGCGTGTCACAAGAGACCCAGTACTTC.